The clone carrying this TCR beta chain occurred once. Its antigen is still unknown. This sample was included in a study of T cell repertoires in cytomegalovirus infection. For the study at large: A matching HLA type, together with CMV infection, was signaled by public TCR beta signatures. The study, taken as a whole, reports: Cumulative frequency (of public TCR beta family members) identified carriers of CMV plus the relevant HLA. Dominant in the ex vivo response were TCR beta clonotypes restricted by HLA-C and specific for CMV.

Germline CDR1 reads SGHKS; CDR2 reads YYEKEE (reference sequence). The germline V and J ends were trimmed by 5 bases and 0 bases, with 12 bases remaining between them. The CDR3 consists of 16 residues. TCRdb re-analysed the reads in MiXCR, keeping a single row per CDR3 protein. This sample has some 600,000 distinct CDR3 sequences, with 20% to 30% found just once. Sequencing was performed on CD8+ T cells from PBMCs. The V and J genes are TRBV5-5 and TRBJ1-6, with unresolved D. The TCR sequence derives from a human donor in good health (CMV status not recorded). Some clones in this sample may be carry-over from other donors' samples. CDR3 region: CASSLTPVSYNSPLHF. The CDR3 bases are TGTGCCAGCAGTTTGACACCTGTCTCCTATAATTCACCCCTCCACTTT.